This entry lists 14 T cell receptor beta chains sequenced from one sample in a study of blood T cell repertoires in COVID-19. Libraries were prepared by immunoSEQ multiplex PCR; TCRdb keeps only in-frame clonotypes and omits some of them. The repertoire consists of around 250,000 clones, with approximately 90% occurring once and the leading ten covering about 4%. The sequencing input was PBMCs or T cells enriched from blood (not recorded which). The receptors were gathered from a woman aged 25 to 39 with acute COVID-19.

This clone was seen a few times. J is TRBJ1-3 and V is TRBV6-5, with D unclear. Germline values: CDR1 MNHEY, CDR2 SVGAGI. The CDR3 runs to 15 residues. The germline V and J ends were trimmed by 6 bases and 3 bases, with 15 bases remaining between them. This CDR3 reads CASRFSWESGNTIYF. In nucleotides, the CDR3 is TGTGCCAGCAGATTTTCTTGGGAGAGTGGAAACACCATATATTTT.

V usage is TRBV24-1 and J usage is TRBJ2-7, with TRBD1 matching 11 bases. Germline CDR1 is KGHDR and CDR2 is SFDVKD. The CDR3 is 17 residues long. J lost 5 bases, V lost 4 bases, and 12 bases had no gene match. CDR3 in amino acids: CATSDPGTGGSDHEQYF. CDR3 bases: TGTGCCACCAGTGACCCTGGGACAGGGGGTTCCGACCACGAGCAGTACTTC.

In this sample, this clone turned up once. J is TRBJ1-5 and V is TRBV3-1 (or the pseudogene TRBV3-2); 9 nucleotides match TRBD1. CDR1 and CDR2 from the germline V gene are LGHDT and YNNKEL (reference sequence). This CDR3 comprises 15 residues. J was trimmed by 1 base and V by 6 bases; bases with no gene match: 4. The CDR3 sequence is CASSQTGGSNQPQHF. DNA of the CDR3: TGTGCCAGCAGTCAGACAGGGGGAAGCAATCAGCCCCAGCATTTT.

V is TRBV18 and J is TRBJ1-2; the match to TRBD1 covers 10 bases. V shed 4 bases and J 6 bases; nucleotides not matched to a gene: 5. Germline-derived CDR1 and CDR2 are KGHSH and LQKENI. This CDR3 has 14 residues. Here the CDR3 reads CASSLLGTGDGYTF. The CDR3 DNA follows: TGTGCCAGCTCACTTCTTGGGACAGGGGATGGCTACACCTTC.

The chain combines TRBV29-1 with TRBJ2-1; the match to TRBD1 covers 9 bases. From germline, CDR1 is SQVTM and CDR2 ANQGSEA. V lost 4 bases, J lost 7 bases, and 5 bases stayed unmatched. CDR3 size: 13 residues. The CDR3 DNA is TGCAGCGTTGGTTTGGACAGGGGAAATGAGCAGTTCTTC. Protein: CSVGLDRGNEQFF.

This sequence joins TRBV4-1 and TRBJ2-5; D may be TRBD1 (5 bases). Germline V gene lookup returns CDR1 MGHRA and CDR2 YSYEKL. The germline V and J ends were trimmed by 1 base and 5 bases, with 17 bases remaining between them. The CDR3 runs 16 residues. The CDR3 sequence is CASSQVSGQGVETQYF. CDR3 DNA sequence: TGCGCCAGCAGCCAAGTATCGGGCCAGGGTGTGGAGACCCAGTACTTC.

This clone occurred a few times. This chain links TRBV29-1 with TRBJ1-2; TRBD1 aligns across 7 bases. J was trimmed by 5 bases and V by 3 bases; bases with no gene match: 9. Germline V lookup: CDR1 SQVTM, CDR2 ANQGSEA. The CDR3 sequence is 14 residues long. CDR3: CSVDLDREKYGYTF. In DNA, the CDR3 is TGCAGCGTTGACCTCGACAGGGAAAAGTATGGCTACACCTTC. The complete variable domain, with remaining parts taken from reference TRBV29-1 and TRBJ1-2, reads SAVISQKPSRDICQRGTSLTIQCQVDSQVTMMFWYRQQPGQSLTLIATANQGSEATYESGFVIDKFPISRPNLTFSTLTVSNMSPEDSSIYLCSVDLDREKYGYTFGSGTRLTVV.

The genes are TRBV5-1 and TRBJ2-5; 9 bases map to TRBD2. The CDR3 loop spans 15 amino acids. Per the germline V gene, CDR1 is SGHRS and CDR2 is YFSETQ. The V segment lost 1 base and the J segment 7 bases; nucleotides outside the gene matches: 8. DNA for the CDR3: TGCGCCAGCAGCTTGTTAGCGGGAGATGAGGTGACCCAGTACTTC. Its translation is CASSLLAGDEVTQYF.

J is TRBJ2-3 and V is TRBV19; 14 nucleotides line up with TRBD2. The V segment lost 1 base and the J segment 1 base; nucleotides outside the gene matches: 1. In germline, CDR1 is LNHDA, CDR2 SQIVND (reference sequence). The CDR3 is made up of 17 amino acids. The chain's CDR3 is CASSIGLAGGRTDTQYF. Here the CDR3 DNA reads TGTGCCAGTAGTATAGGACTAGCGGGAGGGCGCACAGATACGCAGTATTTT.

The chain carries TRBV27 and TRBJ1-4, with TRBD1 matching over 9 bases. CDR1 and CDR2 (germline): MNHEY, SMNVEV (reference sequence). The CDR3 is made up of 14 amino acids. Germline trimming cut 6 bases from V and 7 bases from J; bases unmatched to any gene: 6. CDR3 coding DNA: TGTGCCAGCAGCCTAACAGGGGGCGGTGAAAAACTGTTTTTT. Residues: CASSLTGGGEKLFF.

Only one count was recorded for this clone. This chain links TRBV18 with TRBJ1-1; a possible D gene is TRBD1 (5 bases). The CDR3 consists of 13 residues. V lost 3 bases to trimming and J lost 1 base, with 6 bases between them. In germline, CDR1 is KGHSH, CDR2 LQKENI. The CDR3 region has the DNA TGTGCCAGCTCACCCCAGGGGAACACTGAAGCTTTCTTT. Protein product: CASSPQGNTEAFF.

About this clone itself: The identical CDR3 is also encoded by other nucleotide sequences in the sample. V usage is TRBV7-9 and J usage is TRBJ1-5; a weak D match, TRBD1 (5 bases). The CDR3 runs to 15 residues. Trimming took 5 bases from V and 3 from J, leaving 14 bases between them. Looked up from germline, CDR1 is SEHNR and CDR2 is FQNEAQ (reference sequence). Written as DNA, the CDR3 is TGTGCCAGCAGCCCAACCGGGGGGACCAATCAGCCCCAGCATTTT. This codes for CASSPTGGTNQPQHF.

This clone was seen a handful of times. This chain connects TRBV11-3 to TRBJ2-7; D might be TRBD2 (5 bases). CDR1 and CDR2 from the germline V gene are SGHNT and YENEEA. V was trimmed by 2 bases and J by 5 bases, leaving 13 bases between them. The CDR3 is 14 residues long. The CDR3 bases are TGTGCCAGCAGCTTATTCGAGGGTAGCAACGAGCAGTACTTC. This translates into CASSLFEGSNEQYF. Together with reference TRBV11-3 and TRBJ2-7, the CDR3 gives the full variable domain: EAGVVQSPRYKIIEKKQPVAFWCNPISGHNTLYWYLQNLGQGPELLIRYENEEAVDDSQLPKDRFSAERLKGVDSTLKIQPAELGDSAVYLCASSLFEGSNEQYFGPGTRLTVT.

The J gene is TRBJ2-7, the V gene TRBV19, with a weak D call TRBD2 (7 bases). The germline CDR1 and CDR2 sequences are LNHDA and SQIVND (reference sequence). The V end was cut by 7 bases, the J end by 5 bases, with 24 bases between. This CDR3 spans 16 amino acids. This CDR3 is CASNRGAVRQFDEQYF. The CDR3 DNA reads TGTGCCAGTAATCGGGGGGCTGTACGGCAATTTGACGAGCAGTACTTC.